The clone carrying this T cell receptor (beta chain) turned up a few times. This study enrolled people aged about 18 to 95 from about two dozen US geographic areas. Two negative PCRs, clearance, or symptom resolution characterized the recovered Cohort 3 donors. In the study's own analysis: Reference gene primer amplification gave estimated nucleated cell counts. The data were produced by immunoSEQ multiplex PCR, yet TCRdb's version contains in-frame clones alone and is incomplete. V and J calls and clone size are as listed in that table; D and trimming were resolved from the DNA. Among hundreds of thousands of clones listed, roughly 85% were seen once. The sample originates from a study of blood T cell repertoires in COVID-19. At the level of the study: COVID-19 samples, acute and convalescent, were from the United States, Italy and Spain.

The CDR3 runs 15 residues. Per the germline V gene, CDR1 is GTSNPN and CDR2 is SVGIG (reference sequence). Trimming removed 0 bases at V and 9 bases at J, with 18 bases between. This TCR came from a woman aged 35 to 49 who had recovered from COVID-19. Input material: PBMCs or T cells enriched from blood (not recorded which). The V gene is TRBV30, the J gene TRBJ1-5, with a weak D call TRBD1 (6 bases). The chain's CDR3 is CAWSVGGPQPAPQHF. The CDR3 DNA follows: TGTGCCTGGAGTGTAGGGGGACCCCAACCGGCGCCCCAGCATTTT. Full variable domain (remainder filled in from reference TRBV30 and TRBJ1-5): SQTIHQWPATLVQPVGSPLSLECTVEGTSNPNLYWYRQAAGRGLQLLFYSVGIGQISSEVPQNLSASRPQDRQFILSSKKLLLSDSGFYLCAWSVGGPQPAPQHFGDGTRLSIL.